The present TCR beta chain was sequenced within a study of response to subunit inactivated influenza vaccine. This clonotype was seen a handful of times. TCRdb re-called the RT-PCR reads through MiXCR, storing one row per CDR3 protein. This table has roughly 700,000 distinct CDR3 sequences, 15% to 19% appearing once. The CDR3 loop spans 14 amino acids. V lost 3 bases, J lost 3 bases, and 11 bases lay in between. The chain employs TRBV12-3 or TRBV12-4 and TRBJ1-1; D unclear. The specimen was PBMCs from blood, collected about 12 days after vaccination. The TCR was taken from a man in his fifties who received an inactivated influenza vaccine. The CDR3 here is CASSFLGSDTEAFF. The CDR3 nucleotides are TGTGCCAGCAGTTTTCTGGGGTCGGACACTGAAGCTTTCTTT.